This TCR beta chain was retrieved from a study of metastatic and nonmetastatic thyroid tumors. Original analysis: A distant-metastasis classifier for papillary thyroid cancer was built using CDR3 differences across clinicopathological groups. TCRdb redid the clone calls on the PCR reads using MiXCR. TCRdb's processing, not the study's, gives the V and J calls here. The table lists fewer than 6,500 clones, around a fifth of them singletons. No patient had received any treatment before thyroid surgery. This clone turned up a few times. Its specificity is not known. Whole-study results and caveats: In blood and tumor, TCR beta diversity was reportedly significantly higher in malignant thyroid tumors than in benign nodules.

The sequencing input was adjacent normal tissue. The source is a female donor with papillary thyroid cancer or a benign thyroid nodule (not recorded which). Some clones in this sample may be carry-over from other donors' samples.

CDR3: CATGTSGRGELFF. CDR3 sequence (DNA): TGTGCCACCGGGACTAGCGGGAGGGGGGAGCTGTTTTTT. The chain couples TRBV6-1 to TRBJ2-2, with TRBD2 matching 15 bases. This CDR3 contains 13 residues. Unmatched junction bases numbered 2, after V lost 10 bases and J lost 8 bases. CDR1 is MNHNS, CDR2 SASEGT, per germline.